This T cell receptor (beta chain) was identified during a study of shared clonotypes between healthy human individuals. The study's findings and limits: A handful of donors had around 5% of their naive CD4 clonotypes in common.

CD45RO negativity and positive selection for CCR7 defined naive CD8 cells, a population that excluded terminally differentiated effector memory CD45RA+ cells. The donors were all Caucasian adults (living in Nashville, Tennessee). A note on this clone: Its target is not known. Other DNA sequences within the sample encode an identical CDR3.

Genomic DNA of each subset was evenly split across several immunoSEQ plates. Libraries were prepared by immunoSEQ multiplex PCR; TCRdb keeps only in-frame clonotypes and omits some of them. The table records some 2 million clones, over 85% of them present only once. CDR3 length: 15 residues. The germline V gene encodes CDR1 SGHRS and CDR2 YFSETQ. The V end lost 0 bases, the J end lost 1 base, and 9 bases lay between the germline ends. The source is a young man in good health. The J gene is TRBJ2-3, the V gene TRBV5-1, with D possibly matching TRBD1 (6 bases). Material for sequencing was naive CD8+ T cells sorted from blood. CDR3 nucleotides: TGCGCCAGCAGCTTGGAAGGGGGAGGCACAGATACGCAGTATTTT. Protein: CASSLEGGGTDTQYF.